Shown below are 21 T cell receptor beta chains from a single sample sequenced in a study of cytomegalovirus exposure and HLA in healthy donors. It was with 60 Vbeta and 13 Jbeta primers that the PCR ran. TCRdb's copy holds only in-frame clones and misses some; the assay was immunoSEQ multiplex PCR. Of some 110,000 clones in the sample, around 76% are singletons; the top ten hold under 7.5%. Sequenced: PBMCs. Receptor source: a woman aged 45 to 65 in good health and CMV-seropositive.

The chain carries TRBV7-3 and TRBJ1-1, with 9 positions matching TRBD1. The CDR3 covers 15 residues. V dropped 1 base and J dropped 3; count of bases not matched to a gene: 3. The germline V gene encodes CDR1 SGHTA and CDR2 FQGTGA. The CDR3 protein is CASSLNTGGHTEAFF. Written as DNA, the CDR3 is TGTGCCAGCAGCTTAAATACAGGGGGCCACACTGAAGCTTTCTTT.

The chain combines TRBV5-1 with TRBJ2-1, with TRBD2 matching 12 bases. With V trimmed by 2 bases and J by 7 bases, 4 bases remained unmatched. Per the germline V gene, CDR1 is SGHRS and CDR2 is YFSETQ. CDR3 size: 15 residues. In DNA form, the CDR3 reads TGCGCCAGCAGCTTACTAGCGGGGGGTGGTAATGAGCAGTTCTTC. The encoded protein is CASSLLAGGGNEQFF.

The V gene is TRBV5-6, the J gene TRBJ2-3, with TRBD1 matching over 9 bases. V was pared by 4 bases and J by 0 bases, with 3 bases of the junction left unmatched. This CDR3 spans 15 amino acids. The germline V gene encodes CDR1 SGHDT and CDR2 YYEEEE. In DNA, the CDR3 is TGTGCCAGCAGCACCGGGACAGGGAGCACAGATACGCAGTATTTT. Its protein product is CASSTGTGSTDTQYF.

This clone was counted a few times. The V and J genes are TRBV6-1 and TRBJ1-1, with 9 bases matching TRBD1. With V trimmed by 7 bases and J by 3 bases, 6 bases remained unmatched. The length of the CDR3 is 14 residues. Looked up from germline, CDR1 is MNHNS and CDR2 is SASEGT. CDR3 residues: CASNRGQGYTEAFF. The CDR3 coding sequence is TGTGCCAGCAACCGAGGACAGGGGTACACTGAAGCTTTCTTT.

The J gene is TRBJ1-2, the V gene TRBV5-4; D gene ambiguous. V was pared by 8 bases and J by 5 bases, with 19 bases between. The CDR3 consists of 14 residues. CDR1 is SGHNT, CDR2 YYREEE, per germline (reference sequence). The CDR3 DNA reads TGTGCCAGTCAGGAAGGACCAAGCGGGTATGGCTACACCTTC. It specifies CASQEGPSGYGYTF.

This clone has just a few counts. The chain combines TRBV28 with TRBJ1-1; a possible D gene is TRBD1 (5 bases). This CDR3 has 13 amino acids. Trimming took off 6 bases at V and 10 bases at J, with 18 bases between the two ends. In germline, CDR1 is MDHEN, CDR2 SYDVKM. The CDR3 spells CASREGPGRGAFF. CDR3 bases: TGTGCCAGCAGGGAGGGACCGGGGCGCGGAGCTTTCTTT.

Here the CDR3 reads CASSLTGMGTQYF. The CDR3 DNA reads TGTGCCAGCAGCTTAACGGGGATGGGGACGCAGTATTTT. The chain carries TRBV11-3 and TRBJ2-3; tentatively, D is TRBD2 (5 bases). The germline V and J ends were trimmed by 2 bases and 9 bases, with 12 bases remaining between them. The CDR3 has 13 amino acids. The V gene's germline CDR1 is SGHNT and CDR2 YENEEA.

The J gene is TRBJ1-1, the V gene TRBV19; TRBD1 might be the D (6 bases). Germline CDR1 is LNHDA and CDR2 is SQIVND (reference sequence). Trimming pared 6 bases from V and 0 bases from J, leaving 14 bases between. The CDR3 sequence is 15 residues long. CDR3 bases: TGTGCCAGTAGCGGGAGGGGGGGGGTGAACACTGAAGCTTTCTTT. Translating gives CASSGRGGVNTEAFF.

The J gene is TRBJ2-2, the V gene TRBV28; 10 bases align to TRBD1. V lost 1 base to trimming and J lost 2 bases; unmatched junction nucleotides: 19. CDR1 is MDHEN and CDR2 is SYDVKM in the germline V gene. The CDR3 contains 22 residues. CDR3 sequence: CASSLFGRWGPGQGVNTGELFF. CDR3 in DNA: TGTGCCAGCAGTTTATTTGGCCGTTGGGGACCCGGACAGGGGGTAAACACCGGGGAGCTGTTTTTT.

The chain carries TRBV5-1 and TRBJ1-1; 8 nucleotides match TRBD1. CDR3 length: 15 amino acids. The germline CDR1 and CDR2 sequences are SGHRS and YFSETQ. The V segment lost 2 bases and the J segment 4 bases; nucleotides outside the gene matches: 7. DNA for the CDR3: TGCGCCAGCAGCTTCTGGGGACAGGTTAGCACTGAAGCTTTCTTT. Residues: CASSFWGQVSTEAFF.

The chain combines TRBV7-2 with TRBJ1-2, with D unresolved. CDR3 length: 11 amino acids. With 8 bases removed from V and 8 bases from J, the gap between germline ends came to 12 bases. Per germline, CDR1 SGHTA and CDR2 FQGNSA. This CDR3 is CASSPWRGYTF. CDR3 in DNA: TGTGCCAGCTCCCCTTGGAGGGGCTACACCTTC.

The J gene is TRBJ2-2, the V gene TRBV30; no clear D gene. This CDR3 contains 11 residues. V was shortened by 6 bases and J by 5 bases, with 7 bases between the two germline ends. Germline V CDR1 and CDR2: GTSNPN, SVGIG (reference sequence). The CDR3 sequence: CACPVTGELFF. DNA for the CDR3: TGTGCCTGTCCTGTTACCGGGGAGCTGTTTTTT.

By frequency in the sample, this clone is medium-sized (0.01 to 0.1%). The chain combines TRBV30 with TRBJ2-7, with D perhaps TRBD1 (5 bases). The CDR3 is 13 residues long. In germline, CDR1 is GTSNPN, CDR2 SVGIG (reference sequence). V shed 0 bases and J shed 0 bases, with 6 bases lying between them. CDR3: CAWSVGPSYEQYF. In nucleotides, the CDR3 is TGTGCCTGGAGTGTGGGGCCCTCCTACGAGCAGTACTTC.

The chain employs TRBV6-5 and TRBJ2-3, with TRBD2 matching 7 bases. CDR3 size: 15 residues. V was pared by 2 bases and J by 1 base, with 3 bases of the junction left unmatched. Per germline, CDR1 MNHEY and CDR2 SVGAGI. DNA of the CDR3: TGTGCCAGCAGTTACATGCTAGCGGGCACAGATACGCAGTATTTT. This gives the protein CASSYMLAGTDTQYF.

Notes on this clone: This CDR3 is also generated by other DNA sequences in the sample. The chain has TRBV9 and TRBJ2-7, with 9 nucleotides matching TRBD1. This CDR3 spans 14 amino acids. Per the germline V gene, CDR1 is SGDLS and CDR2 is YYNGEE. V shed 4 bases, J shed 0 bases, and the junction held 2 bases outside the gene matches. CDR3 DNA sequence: TGTGCCAGCAGCAAGGGACAGGGCTCCTACGAGCAGTACTTC. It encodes CASSKGQGSYEQYF. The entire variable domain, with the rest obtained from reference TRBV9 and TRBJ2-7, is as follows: DSGVTQTPKHLITATGQRVTLRCSPRSGDLSVYWYQQSLDQGLQFLIQYYNGEERAKGNILERFSAQQFPDLHSELNLSSLELGDSALYFCASSKGQGSYEQYFGPGTRLTVT.

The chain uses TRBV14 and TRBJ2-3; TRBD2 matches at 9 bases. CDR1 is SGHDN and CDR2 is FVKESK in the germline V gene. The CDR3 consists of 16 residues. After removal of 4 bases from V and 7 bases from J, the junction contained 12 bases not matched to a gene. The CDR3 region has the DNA TGTGCCAGCAGCCCATTACTAGCGGGTGAAGGCCATACGCAGTATTTT. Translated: CASSPLLAGEGHTQYF.

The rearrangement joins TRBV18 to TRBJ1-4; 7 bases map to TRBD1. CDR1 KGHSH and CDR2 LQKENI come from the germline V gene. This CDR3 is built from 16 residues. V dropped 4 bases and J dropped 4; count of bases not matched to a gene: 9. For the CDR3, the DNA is TGTGCCAGCTCACGAACGCGGGACAGCATTAATGAAAAACTGTTTTTT. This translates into CASSRTRDSINEKLFF.

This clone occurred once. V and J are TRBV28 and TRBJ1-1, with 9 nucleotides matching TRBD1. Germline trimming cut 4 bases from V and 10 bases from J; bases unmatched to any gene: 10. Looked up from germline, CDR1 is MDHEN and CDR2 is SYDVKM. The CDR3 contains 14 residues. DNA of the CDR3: TGTGCCAGCAGTTCGTCCGGGACAGGGTTGTTAGCTTTCTTT. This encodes CASSSSGTGLLAFF.

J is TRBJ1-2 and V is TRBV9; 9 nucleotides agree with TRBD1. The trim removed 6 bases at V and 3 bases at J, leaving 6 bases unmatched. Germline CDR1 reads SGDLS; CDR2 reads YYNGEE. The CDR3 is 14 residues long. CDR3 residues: CASTSGTGYYGYTF. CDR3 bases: TGTGCCAGCACCTCCGGGACAGGGTACTATGGCTACACCTTC. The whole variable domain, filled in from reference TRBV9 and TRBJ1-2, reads DSGVTQTPKHLITATGQRVTLRCSPRSGDLSVYWYQQSLDQGLQFLIQYYNGEERAKGNILERFSAQQFPDLHSELNLSSLELGDSALYFCASTSGTGYYGYTFGSGTRLTVV.

The CDR3 is CASSLKQGALDQPQHF. Written as DNA, the CDR3 is TGTGCCAGCAGTTTAAAACAGGGGGCTCTGGATCAGCCCCAGCATTTT. The chain uses TRBV6-6 and TRBJ1-5; TRBD1 agrees at 9 bases. The CDR3 length is 16 residues. J gave up 5 bases and V 4 bases, and 9 bases lay outside the gene matches. Germline V lookup: CDR1 MNHNY, CDR2 SVGAGI (reference sequence).

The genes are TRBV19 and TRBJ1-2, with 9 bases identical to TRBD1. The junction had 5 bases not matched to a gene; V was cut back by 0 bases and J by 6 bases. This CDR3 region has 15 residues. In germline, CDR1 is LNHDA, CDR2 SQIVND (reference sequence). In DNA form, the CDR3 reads TGTGCCAGTAGTATAGATTACACAGGGGGCGATGGCTACACCTTC. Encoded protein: CASSIDYTGGDGYTF.